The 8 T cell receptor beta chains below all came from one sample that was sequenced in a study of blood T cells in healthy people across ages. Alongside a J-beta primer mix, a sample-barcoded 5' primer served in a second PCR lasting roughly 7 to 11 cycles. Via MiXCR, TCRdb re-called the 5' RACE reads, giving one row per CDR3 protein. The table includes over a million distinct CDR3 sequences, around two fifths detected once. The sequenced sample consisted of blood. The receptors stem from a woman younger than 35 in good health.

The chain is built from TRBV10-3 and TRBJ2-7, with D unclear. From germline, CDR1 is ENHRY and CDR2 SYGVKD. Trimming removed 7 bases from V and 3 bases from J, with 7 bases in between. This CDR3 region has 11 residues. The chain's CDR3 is CAITSDYEQYF. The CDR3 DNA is TGTGCCATCACCTCTGACTACGAGCAGTACTTC.

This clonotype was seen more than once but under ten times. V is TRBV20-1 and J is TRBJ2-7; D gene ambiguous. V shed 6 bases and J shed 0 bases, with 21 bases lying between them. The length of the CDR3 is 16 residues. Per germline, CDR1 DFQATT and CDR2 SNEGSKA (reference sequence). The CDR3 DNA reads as TGCAGTGCCTTTCCTAGGGTTGGTCCGAGCTCCTACGAGCAGTACTTC. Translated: CSAFPRVGPSSYEQYF.

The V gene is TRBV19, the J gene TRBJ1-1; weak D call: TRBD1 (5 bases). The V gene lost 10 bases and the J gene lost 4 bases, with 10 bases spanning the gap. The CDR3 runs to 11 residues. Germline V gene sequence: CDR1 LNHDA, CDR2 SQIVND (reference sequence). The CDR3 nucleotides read TGTGCCACCTCAGGGAGCACTGAAGCTTTCTTT. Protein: CATSGSTEAFF.

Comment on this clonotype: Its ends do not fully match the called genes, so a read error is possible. CDR3 loop: CASSLEGQGNNEQYF. The CDR3 DNA sequence: TGTGCCAGCAGCTTAGAAGGACAGGGCAACAATGAGCAGTACTTC. The chain employs TRBV5-1 and TRBJ2-1, with TRBD1 identical over 8 bases. The J call is in doubt because the DNA end fits TRBJ2-7 better. The CDR3 length is 15 residues. Germline V lookup: CDR1 SGHRS, CDR2 YFSETQ.

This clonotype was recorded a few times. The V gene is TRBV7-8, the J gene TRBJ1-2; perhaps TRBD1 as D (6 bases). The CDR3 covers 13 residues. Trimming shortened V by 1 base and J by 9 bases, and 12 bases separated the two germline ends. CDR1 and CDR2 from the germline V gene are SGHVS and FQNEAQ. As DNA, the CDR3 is TGTGCCAGCAGCTTAGTAGGGGGTAGGAGCTACACCTTC. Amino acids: CASSLVGGRSYTF.

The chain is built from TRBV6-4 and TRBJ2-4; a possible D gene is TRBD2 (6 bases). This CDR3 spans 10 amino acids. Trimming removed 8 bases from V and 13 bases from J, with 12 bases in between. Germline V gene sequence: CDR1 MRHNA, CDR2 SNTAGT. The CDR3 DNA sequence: TGTGCCAGCTATCCGGGAGAGCAGTACTTC. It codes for CASYPGEQYF.

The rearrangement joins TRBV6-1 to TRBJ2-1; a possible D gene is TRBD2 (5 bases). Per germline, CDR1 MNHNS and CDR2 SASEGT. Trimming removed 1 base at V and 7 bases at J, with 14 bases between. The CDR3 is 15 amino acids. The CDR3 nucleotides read TGTGCCAGCAGTGAAGGGGCAGACTACATGAATGAGCAGTTCTTC. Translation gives CASSEGADYMNEQFF.

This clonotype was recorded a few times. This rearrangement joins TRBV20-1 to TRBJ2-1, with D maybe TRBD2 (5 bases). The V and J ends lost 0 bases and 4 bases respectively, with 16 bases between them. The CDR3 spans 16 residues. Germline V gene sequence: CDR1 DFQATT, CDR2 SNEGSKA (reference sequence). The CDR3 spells CSARDLSSGGYNEQFF. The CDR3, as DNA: TGCAGTGCTAGAGATTTATCCAGCGGAGGATACAATGAGCAGTTCTTC.